The 5 T cell receptor beta chains below were found in one sample sequenced in a study of blood T cell repertoires in COVID-19. Sequencing was performed with immunoSEQ multiplex PCR; in TCRdb, only in-frame clones are kept and a portion is missing. The sample contains around 240,000 clones, approximately 80% of which appear only once. Sequences were obtained from peripheral blood. These receptors all stem from a middle-aged woman who had recovered from COVID-19.

This chain joins TRBV4-1 and TRBJ2-7, with TRBD1 matching 7 bases. The CDR3 is 15 amino acids. Germline lookup yields CDR1 MGHRA and CDR2 YSYEKL. V shed 0 bases and J 3 bases; nucleotides not matched to a gene: 5. The CDR3 spells CASSQDRGRYYEQYF. CDR3 sequence (DNA): TGCGCCAGCAGCCAAGATAGGGGGCGATACTACGAGCAGTACTTC.

This chain connects TRBV12-3 or TRBV12-4 to TRBJ1-1; TRBD1 might be the D (5 bases). The CDR3 runs to 13 residues. Trimming cost V 6 bases and J 8 bases, with 16 bases left between them. In nucleotides, the CDR3 is TGTGCCAGCAGGTCCTTCCAGGGCGCGGAAGCTTTCTTT. Amino acids: CASRSFQGAEAFF.

The CDR3 coding sequence is TGTGCCAGCAGTGAAGGGGGGGGGCTCAGAGGCTACACCTTC. It translates to CASSEGGGLRGYTF. The V gene is TRBV6-1, the J gene TRBJ1-2; D may be TRBD1 (6 bases). CDR3 size: 14 residues. CDR1 is MNHNS, CDR2 SASEGT, per germline. The V end lost 1 base, the J end lost 8 bases, and 14 bases lay between the germline ends.

The chain employs TRBV6-5 and TRBJ1-2; 8 bases are shared with TRBD1. Germline CDR1 and CDR2: MNHEY and SVGAGI. Trimming removed 6 bases from V and 6 bases from J; junction bases left unmatched: 9. CDR3 length: 14 amino acids. DNA of the CDR3: TGTGCCAGCAGATCCGGACAGGGTAGCGATGGCTACACCTTC. It is translated as CASRSGQGSDGYTF.

V gene TRBV24-1 combines with J gene TRBJ1-2; 7 positions agree with TRBD1. This CDR3 region has 12 residues. Germline-derived CDR1 and CDR2 are KGHDR and SFDVKD. V lost 6 bases, J lost 8 bases, and 5 bases stayed unmatched. The CDR3 nucleotides are TGTGCCACCAGTAGGCAGGGGGAAGGCTACACCTTC. Translated: CATSRQGEGYTF.